These 21 T cell receptor beta chains share one sample of origin, sequenced in a study of T-cell memory formation after mild COVID-19 (dated by TCRdb to the early 2020s). Library creation used 5' RACE. Sequenced using an Illumina NovaSeq 6000. The public reads were run again by TCRdb, first through fastp at Q25 and then through MiXCR, and only productive beta chains were kept. When rows share a CDR3 protein, they turn into one entry using the most common DNA and genes. For this sample the table gives roughly 130,000 distinct CDR3 sequences, of which less than 6.5% were detected only once. The ten largest account for roughly 2.2% of the sample. Sequencing was done on a sample of PBMCs or a T cell subset sorted from them (not recorded which). These receptors all stem from an adult woman who had mild COVID-19 (a few samples of this study predate the infection). The sample titles of this study are shuffled in the database, so cell type and time point are left out; the donor was told from shared clones.

This clonotype was observed a handful of times. The V and J genes are TRBV6-6 and TRBJ1-2, with 8 bases aligning to TRBD1. The germline CDR1 and CDR2 sequences are MNHNY and SVGAGI (reference sequence). This CDR3 comprises 13 residues. The V gene end was trimmed by 6 bases and the J gene end by 7 bases; junction bases not matched to a gene: 7. The CDR3 bases are TGTGCCAGCAGGTCCCAGGGGGCGGCTGGCTACACCTTC. It codes for CASRSQGAAGYTF.

The V and J genes are TRBV3-1 and TRBJ2-1; 11 nucleotides match TRBD2. Germline V CDR1 and CDR2: LGHDT, YNNKEL (reference sequence). The CDR3 loop spans 16 amino acids. With 1 base clipped from V and 4 bases from J, the junction kept 3 bases outside the gene matches. The CDR3 nucleotides are TGTGCCAGCAGCCAAGCGGCTAGCGGGGGGTACAATGAGCAGTTCTTC. As protein: CASSQAASGGYNEQFF.

This clonotype was recorded a few times. The chain has TRBV12-3 or TRBV12-4 and TRBJ1-2; D might be TRBD1 (6 bases). The CDR3 spans 14 residues. With 5 bases removed from V and 2 bases from J, the gap between germline ends came to 12 bases. In DNA form, the CDR3 reads TGTGCCAGCAGTCGACTAACAGGGAACTATGGCTACACCTTC. It translates to CASSRLTGNYGYTF.

The V call is TRBV7-2, the J call TRBJ2-3, with 12 bases that match TRBD2. In germline, CDR1 is SGHTA, CDR2 FQGNSA. The ends lost 5 bases at V and 3 bases at J; junction bases unmatched: 12. This CDR3 is 18 amino acids long. CDR3 DNA: TGTGCCAGCAGCCCATCTCCGACTAGCGGGAGTCTTACAGATACGCAGTATTTT. Translation gives CASSPSPTSGSLTDTQYF.

This clonotype has just a few counts. The chain uses TRBV20-1 and TRBJ2-5; 9 bases line up with TRBD2. With 0 bases clipped from V and 2 bases from J, the junction kept 10 bases outside the gene matches. Germline values: CDR1 DFQATT, CDR2 SNEGSKA (reference sequence). There are 17 residues in the CDR3. Here the CDR3 reads CSARDRRAGGLQETQYF. DNA of the CDR3: TGCAGTGCTAGAGATCGGCGAGCGGGAGGTTTGCAAGAGACCCAGTACTTC.

This clonotype was counted ten times or more. The chain employs TRBV5-1 and TRBJ2-2, with D maybe TRBD2 (6 bases). The ends were cut back, 2 bases at V and 6 bases at J, with 8 bases in the middle. The CDR3 is 13 amino acids. Germline CDR1 reads SGHRS; CDR2 reads YFSETQ. The CDR3 sequence: CASSFAGSGELFF. DNA of the CDR3: TGCGCCAGCAGCTTTGCGGGGTCCGGGGAGCTGTTTTTT.

This clonotype was observed many times. As DNA, the CDR3 is TGTGCCAGCAGCTTCACAGATATGAACACTGAAGCTTTCTTT. Its protein product is CASSFTDMNTEAFF. The rearrangement joins TRBV7-9 to TRBJ1-1; no clear D gene. CDR1 and CDR2 (germline): SEHNR, FQNEAQ (reference sequence). Trimming removed 3 bases from V and 0 bases from J, with 8 bases in between. There are 14 residues in the CDR3.

The table lists this clonotype with many counts. This chain uses TRBV12-3 or TRBV12-4 with TRBJ1-2, with D maybe TRBD1 (5 bases). The CDR3 totals 17 residues. V dropped 5 bases and J dropped 4 bases, with 23 bases sitting between them. The CDR3 DNA sequence: TGTGCCAGCAGTCACGGGAACAGGCAAACCTCCGGCTATGGCTACACCTTC. Its protein product is CASSHGNRQTSGYGYTF.

This rearrangement joins TRBV4-2 to TRBJ1-1; D call uncertain. Trimming removed 0 bases from V and 2 bases from J, with 7 bases in between. The CDR3 extends over 14 amino acids. Germline V lookup: CDR1 LGHNA, CDR2 YNFKEQ. The CDR3 DNA sequence: TGTGCCAGCAGCCAAGATACGGTAAACACTGAAGCTTTCTTT. It specifies CASSQDTVNTEAFF.

V and J are TRBV5-6 and TRBJ2-7; D is uncertain. The CDR3 loop spans 14 amino acids. Per germline, CDR1 SGHDT and CDR2 YYEEEE. Trimming removed 4 bases at V and 2 bases at J, with 13 bases between. The CDR3 DNA is TGTGCCAGCAGCGACACCCGGGCACCCTACGAGCAGTACTTC. Its translation: CASSDTRAPYEQYF.

V is TRBV7-2 and J is TRBJ2-1; 7 bases agree with TRBD2. With V trimmed by 7 bases and J by 4 bases, 10 bases remained unmatched. The CDR3 is 15 residues long. Per germline, CDR1 SGHTA and CDR2 FQGNSA. The CDR3 bases are TGTGCCAGCACTCAACGGGGAGGGAGGTACAATGAGCAGTTCTTC. It encodes CASTQRGGRYNEQFF.

This clonotype was recorded a few times. The chain combines TRBV5-6 with TRBJ1-2, with 7 bases lining up with TRBD1. Unmatched junction bases numbered 12, after V lost 2 bases and J lost 8 bases. Germline-derived CDR1 and CDR2 are SGHDT and YYEEEE. The CDR3 is made up of 15 amino acids. The CDR3 sequence is CASSFSYRDRNGYTF. As DNA, the CDR3 is TGTGCCAGCAGCTTCTCCTACCGGGACAGAAACGGCTACACCTTC.

This clonotype was seen many times. The V gene is TRBV5-1, the J gene TRBJ2-2; 7 bases fit TRBD1. The CDR3 covers 13 residues. Per germline, CDR1 SGHRS and CDR2 YFSETQ. J lost 5 bases, V lost 5 bases, and 3 bases had no gene match. CDR3 nucleotide sequence: TGCGCCAGCAGAGACAGGGAGACCGGGGAGCTGTTTTTT. Its translation is CASRDRETGELFF.

This clonotype turned up a few times. V and J are TRBV9 and TRBJ2-7; possibly TRBD1 or TRBD2 for D (5 bases each). The V gene lost 3 bases and the J gene lost 0 bases, with 16 bases spanning the gap. The germline gives CDR1 SGDLS, CDR2 YYNGEE. There are 16 residues in the CDR3. CDR3 nucleotides: TGTGCCAGCAGCGCCCGAGGGACCACTAGCTCCTACGAGCAGTACTTC. Its translation: CASSARGTTSSYEQYF.

The chain links TRBV7-8 to TRBJ2-1, with 7 nucleotides matching TRBD1. The V gene end was trimmed by 0 bases and the J gene end by 6 bases; junction bases not matched to a gene: 8. The CDR3 runs 16 residues. Germline assignment: CDR1 SGHVS and CDR2 FQNEAQ. As DNA, the CDR3 is TGTGCCAGCAGCTTAGCGATGGGGAACAGGGGCAATGAGCAGTTCTTC. It encodes CASSLAMGNRGNEQFF.

This clonotype has a count of ten or more. The genes are TRBV29-1 and TRBJ2-1, with D possibly being TRBD2 (6 bases). From germline, CDR1 is SQVTM and CDR2 ANQGSEA. Trimming cost V 3 bases and J 0 bases, with 18 bases left between them. CDR3 size: 17 residues. The CDR3 DNA follows: TGCAGCGTTGAGCCCGCACCTAGCGAGAGCTCCTACAATGAGCAGTTCTTC. Translating it yields CSVEPAPSESSYNEQFF.

This clonotype was observed a few times. V is TRBV30 and J is TRBJ1-1; unclear D gene. V lost 0 bases to trimming and J lost 3 bases, with 8 bases between them. Germline loops: CDR1 GTSNPN, CDR2 SVGIG (reference sequence). The CDR3 covers 13 residues. The CDR3 DNA is TGTGCCTGGAGTGTACGATTAGACACTGAAGCTTTCTTT. It translates to CAWSVRLDTEAFF.

This clonotype was picked up a small number of times. This chain connects TRBV24-1 to TRBJ2-7; possibly TRBD1 for D (6 bases). V was shortened by 2 bases and J by 2 bases, with 9 bases between the two germline ends. Germline loops: CDR1 KGHDR, CDR2 SFDVKD. The CDR3 has 14 amino acids. The CDR3 reads CATSDSTGPYEQYF. Here the CDR3 DNA reads TGTGCCACCAGTGATTCGACAGGACCCTACGAGCAGTACTTC.

The chain recombines TRBV5-1 with TRBJ2-5; D is possibly TRBD1 or TRBD2 (5 bases each). This CDR3 comprises 15 residues. Looked up from germline, CDR1 is SGHRS and CDR2 is YFSETQ. V lost 2 bases and J 1 base, leaving 12 bases between the germline ends. DNA for the CDR3: TGCGCCAGCAGCTTAGTCCGGGGCCCCCAAGAGACCCAGTACTTC. This sequence encodes CASSLVRGPQETQYF.

In its sample, this clonotype was seen a few times. CDR3 in amino acids: CASSPDTSGYGYTF. CDR3 nucleotide sequence: TGTGCCAGCAGCCCGGACACTTCGGGCTATGGCTACACCTTC. V gene TRBV7-2 combines with J gene TRBJ1-2; D possibly corresponds to TRBD1 (5 bases). The V gene lost 5 bases and the J gene lost 4 bases, with 14 bases spanning the gap. The CDR3 covers 14 residues. Germline values: CDR1 SGHTA, CDR2 FQGNSA. Filled out from reference TRBV7-2 and TRBJ1-2, the complete variable domain reads GAGVSQSPSNKVTEKGKDVELRCDPISGHTALYWYRQSLGQGLEFLIYFQGNSAPDKSGLPSDRFSAERTGGSVSTLTIQRTQQEDSAVYLCASSPDTSGYGYTFGSGTRLTVV.

This clonotype was found many times. CDR3 in amino acids: CASSSESWTAGYTF. Here the CDR3 DNA reads TGTGCCAGCAGCTCAGAATCCTGGACAGCCGGCTACACCTTC. The chain combines TRBV7-6 with TRBJ1-2, with TRBD1 as a possible D gene (6 bases). This CDR3 region has 14 residues. V lost 4 bases, J lost 8 bases, and 17 bases lay in between. Germline V gene data show CDR1 as SGHVS and CDR2 as FNYEAQ.